This T cell receptor beta chain was recorded in a study of blood T cell repertoires in COVID-19 (dated by TCRdb to the early 2020s). At the level of the whole study: Collaborator samples came from the United States, Italy and Spain and covered acute and convalescent phases of COVID-19. The samples were drawn from the first 160 participants of the ongoing ImmuneRACE study and from more than 1,000 subjects provided by 6 global collaborators. A de-identified subject ID, COVID-19 status, age in years and sex were almost always included in the sample metadata. Where available, HLA class I and class II types were obtained from metadata supplied by the sample provider rather than from assay-based typing. The prospective study material was composed of cDNA or gDNA derived from T cells, B-cell-depleted T cells, or PBMCs. Deeply sampled blood TCRbeta repertoires from subjects exposed to, actively infected with, or recovered from COVID-19 were included in the dataset. A freely available public database, intended as a resource for researchers studying the immune response to SARS-CoV-2, is where the repertoires were released. Overall study results and their limits: How much clinical and demographic metadata was included differed by source and by participant, and the metadata was provided uncurated.

Samples from volunteer blood donors who had recovered from COVID-19 were contributed by a second Seattle source. Collaborating institutions collected whole blood in K2EDTA tubes following their own protocols. For TCRbeta analysis, collaborators shipped samples as frozen whole blood, isolated PBMCs, or DNA extracted from either of those sample types. TCRbeta CDR3 regions were amplified from genomic DNA using the immunoSEQ Assay, a bias-controlled multiplex PCR. The paper's processing steps were these. The number of nucleated cells in each sample was estimated from the amplification of reference gene primers within the assay. To quantify the absolute abundance of each unique TCRbeta CDR3 rearrangement, sequence reads were collapsed and filtered. Productive Simpson clonality was computed per sample as the square root of Simpson's diversity index over productive rearrangements. What TCRdb holds here is the immuneACCESS table cut down to in-frame rearrangements. Part of the clones is not present; checked against another copy, under half of the missing clones reflect an unresolved V gene, and the others are unexplained. V and J calls and clone size are copied from that table; D and trimming were computed from the DNA. The sample table shows some 230,000 clones, and roughly 85% are seen once. About 2.2% of the sample rests with the top ten.

Regarding this clone: No antigen is known for it. Base qualities are not provided; no much larger clone lies one nucleotide away.

From the germline V gene, CDR1 is SGHTA and CDR2 is FQGNSA. The junction shows trimming of 4 bases on V and 2 bases on J, plus 12 bases between the germline ends. The CDR3 sequence holds 14 residues, the cysteine and phenylalanine included. Only CDR3 DNA remains: 42 bases, in frame from the first base. The sequencing input was peripheral blood. The chain is made from TRBV7-2 and TRBJ2-7; no D gene can be assigned with confidence. The sequence came from a man aged 25 to 40 who had recovered from COVID-19. Read as DNA, the sequence is TGTGCCAGCAGCTCCCCCAACTTGGCCTACGAGCAGTACTTC. Translated, this is CASSSPNLAYEQYF.